A selection of T cell receptor beta chains follows, all from one sample in a study of CD8 T cells in Susac syndrome. Using its own MiXCR run on the immunoSEQ multiplex PCR reads, TCRdb lists one record per CDR3 protein. The data show some 100,000 distinct CDR3 sequences, about 95% seen once. Sequenced sample: CD8+ T cells from PBMCs. The receptors derive from a human donor with Susac syndrome. Both conserved end residues are part of each CDR3. Each record gives: D gene, J gene, V gene, clone size, CDR3 DNA, CDR3 protein. A D gene is named only where the DNA matches it firmly. Rows give clone size only sometimes, using once, few, many, or a class for an expanded clone.

-,TRBJ2-7,TRBV15,few,TGTGCCACCAGCAGAGACCGGGGCCTACCCTACGAGCAGTACTTC,CATSRDRGLPYEQYF
-,TRBJ2-3,TRBV2,-,TGTGCCAGCAGGTCCTACAGGGTCACGCAGTATTTT,CASRSYRVTQYF
-,TRBJ1-1,TRBV29-1,-,TGCAGCGCTCTGCGGGACGCGGTCGAAGCTTTCTTT,CSALRDAVEAFF
-,TRBJ2-6,TRBV29-1,-,TGCAGCGCTACGGACAGCAATCCCTCTGGGGCCAACGTCCTGACTTTC,CSATDSNPSGANVLTF
TRBD2,TRBJ2-5,TRBV5-1,-,TGCGCCAGCAGACCCAGCGGGGGACCCCAAGAGACCCAGTACTTC,CASRPSGGPQETQYF
-,TRBJ2-1,TRBV2,-,TGTGCCAGCAAGGATTTGGAAGGGGGGCACAATGAGCAGTTCTTC,CASKDLEGGHNEQFF
-,TRBJ1-1,TRBV25-1,-,TGTGCCAGCACCGAGGGCGTATGGACTGAAGCTTTCTTT,CASTEGVWTEAFF
-,TRBJ2-7,TRBV29-1,-,TGCAGCGTTGTTTTGACTCCTTCCTACGAGCAGTACTTC,CSVVLTPSYEQYF
TRBD2,TRBJ2-1,TRBV6-5,-,TGTGCCAGCAGTCCCGGGACTAGCGGGAGTCGAGAGCAGTTCTTC,CASSPGTSGSREQFF
TRBD1,TRBJ2-3,TRBV29-1,-,TGCAGCGTCGCACCGGGACAGAGCACAGATACGCAGTATTTT,CSVAPGQSTDTQYF
-,TRBJ2-2,TRBV9,-,TGTGCCAGCAGCTTCCAGGGGTACACCGGGGAGCTGTTTTTT,CASSFQGYTGELFF
-,TRBJ1-1,TRBV19,once,TGTGCCAGTAGTGCGGGGCTGGACACTGAAGCTTTCTTT,CASSAGLDTEAFF
-,TRBJ2-2,TRBV5-1,-,TGCGCCAGCAGCTTGTTTCCCGGGGAGCTGTTTTTT,CASSLFPGELFF
-,TRBJ2-2,TRBV12-3/TRBV12-4,-,TGTGCCAGCAGGGAGGGAGGCACCGGGGAGCTGTTTTTT,CASREGGTGELFF
-,TRBJ2-6,TRBV9,-,TGTGCCAGCAGCTCCAGCGGGCTACAAATACCCTCTGGGGCCAACGTCCTGACTTTC,CASSSSGLQIPSGANVLTF
-,TRBJ1-4,TRBV29-1,once,TGCAGCGTACAAGCCAATGGTGAAAAACTGTTTTTT,CSVQANGEKLFF
TRBD1,TRBJ2-1,TRBV24-1,-,TGTGCCACCAGTGATAGACAGGGGGCCCACAATGAGCAGTTCTTC,CATSDRQGAHNEQFF
-,TRBJ2-1,TRBV5-1,-,TGCGCCAGCAGCCTCGGGGTCTCAGCCCAGTTCTTC,CASSLGVSAQFF
-,TRBJ2-3,TRBV7-8,-,TGTGCCAGTCGACCCTCCCGGAGCACAGATACGCAGTATTTT,CASRPSRSTDTQYF
-,TRBJ2-5,TRBV20-1,-,TGCAGTGCTAGAGATCGGGTAACAGCGCAAGAGACCCAGTACTTC,CSARDRVTAQETQYF